What follows are 27 T cell receptor beta chains derived from one specimen sequenced in a study of blood T cell repertoires in COVID-19. Libraries were prepared by immunoSEQ multiplex PCR; TCRdb keeps only in-frame clonotypes and omits some of them. This table has more than 110,000 clones, about four fifths appearing once. The specimen was PBMCs or T cells enriched from blood (not recorded which). These receptors all stem from a man aged 35-49 years with acute COVID-19.

Here the CDR3 DNA reads TGTGCCACCAGTGACCGAAGACGGAGCTCGAACACCGGGGAGCTGTTTTTT. Translated: CATSDRRRSSNTGELFF. This sequence joins TRBV24-1 and TRBJ2-2; D unclear. The CDR3 has 17 residues. V was shortened by 4 bases and J by 0 bases, with 14 bases between the two germline ends. Germline V gives CDR1 KGHDR, CDR2 SFDVKD.

The J gene is TRBJ1-5, the V gene TRBV5-3; perhaps TRBD1 as D (5 bases). TRBV5-3 has ORF status, its function being uncertain. Trimming removed 7 bases at V and 5 bases at J, with 16 bases between. This CDR3 contains 14 residues. DNA for the CDR3: TGTGCCAGAGCCGGGGGTCCGGGCCATCAGCCCCAGCATTTT. This translates into CARAGGPGHQPQHF.

The chain combines TRBV7-2 with TRBJ1-6; 7 positions agree with TRBD1. The CDR3 length is 15 residues. V was clipped by 6 bases and J by 3 bases; unmatched bases: 5. Germline CDR1 reads SGHTA; CDR2 reads FQGNSA. This CDR3 reads CASSKGTDYNSPLHF. The CDR3 region has the DNA TGTGCCAGCAGTAAAGGGACAGACTATAATTCACCCCTCCACTTT.

The V call is TRBV7-6, the J call TRBJ1-3; D uncertain. Germline-derived CDR1 and CDR2 are SGHVS and FNYEAQ. CDR3 length: 16 residues. V was pared by 5 bases and J by 2 bases, with 16 bases between. CDR3 region: CASSPQPPGAGNTIYF. DNA for the CDR3: TGTGCCAGCAGCCCGCAACCCCCGGGAGCTGGAAACACCATATATTTT.

The V call is TRBV15, the J call TRBJ1-2; a weak D match, TRBD1 (5 bases). V lost 3 bases, J lost 1 base, and 12 bases lay in between. The length of the CDR3 is 15 residues. Per germline, CDR1 LNHNV and CDR2 YYDKDF (reference sequence). The CDR3 loop is CATSRGRQNNYGYTF. CDR3 sequence (DNA): TGTGCCACCAGCAGGGGAAGACAGAATAACTATGGCTACACCTTC.

The chain has TRBV29-1 and TRBJ2-1, with a weak D call TRBD2 (7 bases). This CDR3 is built from 15 residues. The germline V gene encodes CDR1 SQVTM and CDR2 ANQGSEA. Trimming stripped 6 bases from V and 7 bases from J, with 22 bases between. In DNA form, the CDR3 reads TGCAGCGTGGACTTCTTGGGGGGGGGCCCTAATGAGCAGTTCTTC. Translation gives CSVDFLGGGPNEQFF.

The gene calls are TRBV11-2 and TRBJ1-3; D unresolved. The CDR3 extends over 16 amino acids. CDR1 SGHAT and CDR2 FQNNGV come from the germline V gene. V was trimmed by 0 bases and J by 4 bases, leaving 13 bases between them. The CDR3 region is CASSLDLGSSGNTIYF. The CDR3 nucleotides read TGTGCCAGCAGCTTAGATCTGGGCAGTTCGGGAAACACCATATATTTT.

The chain is built from TRBV5-1 and TRBJ2-7; TRBD2 matches 14 bases. V shed 0 bases and J 8 bases; nucleotides not matched to a gene: 7. This CDR3 spans 16 amino acids. The germline gives CDR1 SGHRS, CDR2 YFSETQ. This CDR3 is CASSLEGLAGVSKQYF. For the CDR3, the DNA is TGCGCCAGCAGCTTGGAGGGACTAGCGGGAGTGAGTAAGCAGTACTTC. Variable domain in full (rest from reference TRBV5-1 and TRBJ2-7): KAGVTQTPRYLIKTRGQQVTLSCSPISGHRSVSWYQQTPGQGLQFLFEYFSETQRNKGNFPGRFSGRQFSNSRSEMNVSTLELGDSALYLCASSLEGLAGVSKQYFGPGTRLTVT.

V gene TRBV6-2 or TRBV6-3 combines with J gene TRBJ2-2; tentatively, D is TRBD2 (6 bases). The CDR3 length is 15 residues. Germline CDR1 and CDR2: MNHEY and SVGEGT. V was shortened by 4 bases and J by 5 bases, with 14 bases between the two germline ends. The CDR3 coding sequence is TGTGCCAGCAGTTCCCCCGGGACTTCAACCGGGGAGCTGTTTTTT. This codes for CASSSPGTSTGELFF.

This rearrangement joins TRBV2 to TRBJ2-1, with 14 positions matching TRBD2. Unmatched junction bases numbered 2, after V lost 6 bases and J lost 4 bases. The CDR3 loop spans 15 amino acids. Germline CDR1 and CDR2: SNHLY and FYNNEI. CDR3 sequence reads: CASSGLAGGYNEQFF. CDR3 bases: TGTGCCAGCAGCGGACTAGCGGGGGGATACAATGAGCAGTTCTTC.

The chain recombines TRBV6-5 with TRBJ2-3; D is unresolved. The germline V gene has CDR1 MNHEY and CDR2 SVGAGI. Trimming took 7 bases from V and 6 from J, leaving 14 bases between them. CDR3 length equals 13 residues. The CDR3 reads CASTAQDGDTQYF. CDR3 coding DNA: TGTGCCAGCACGGCCCAAGACGGGGATACGCAGTATTTT.

V gene TRBV5-5 combines with J gene TRBJ2-2; 7 nucleotides match TRBD1. The V gene end was trimmed by 3 bases and the J gene end by 1 base; junction bases not matched to a gene: 9. The CDR3 contains 17 residues. CDR1 and CDR2 (germline): SGHKS, YYEKEE (reference sequence). CDR3 nucleotides: TGTGCCAGCAGCTCCCAGGGGACAGCAAAGAACACCGGGGAGCTGTTTTTT. This sequence encodes CASSSQGTAKNTGELFF. Full variable domain (outside the CDR3, taken from reference TRBV5-5 and TRBJ2-2): DAGVTQSPTHLIKTRGQQVTLRCSPISGHKSVSWYQQVLGQGPQFIFQYYEKEERGRGNFPDRFSARQFPNYSSELNVNALLLGDSALYLCASSSQGTAKNTGELFFGEGSRLTVL.

The rearrangement joins TRBV11-2 to TRBJ2-5, with TRBD1 as a possible D gene (6 bases). This CDR3 is 12 amino acids long. Germline loops: CDR1 SGHAT, CDR2 FQNNGV. V was cut by 5 bases and J by 3 bases, with 7 bases left in between. The CDR3 protein is CASSRTEETQYF. Here the CDR3 DNA reads TGTGCCAGCAGCCGGACAGAAGAGACCCAGTACTTC.

The J gene is TRBJ2-5, the V gene TRBV30; TRBD2 matches at 10 bases. This CDR3 contains 16 residues. Trimming took 0 bases from V and 4 from J; bases not matched to a gene: 8. Per the germline V gene, CDR1 is GTSNPN and CDR2 is SVGIG (reference sequence). The CDR3 DNA follows: TGTGCCTGGAGTGTAGGATTAGCGGGAGGCCGAGAGACCCAGTACTTC. Protein sequence: CAWSVGLAGGRETQYF.

The J gene is TRBJ2-1, the V gene TRBV5-8; 9 bases are a match to TRBD2. V shed 0 bases, J shed 10 bases, and the junction held 17 bases outside the gene matches. The germline V gene has CDR1 SGHTS and CDR2 YDEGEE. The CDR3 spans 18 residues. CDR3 nucleotides: TGTGCCAGCAGCTTGGGGGTGGTAGCGGGAGTTATCGCAGAAGAGCAGTTCTTC. As protein: CASSLGVVAGVIAEEQFF.

Only a few counts were recorded for this clone. The V and J genes are TRBV7-2 and TRBJ1-1, with D maybe TRBD1 (5 bases). Trimming shortened V by 5 bases and J by 4 bases, and 17 bases separated the two germline ends. Germline lookup yields CDR1 SGHTA and CDR2 FQGNSA. The CDR3 runs 15 residues. Written as DNA, the CDR3 is TGTGCCAGCAGCCTCATCTTAGGGGAGGGCACTGAAGCTTTCTTT. Its protein is CASSLILGEGTEAFF.

The rearrangement uses TRBV12-3 or TRBV12-4 and TRBJ2-2; 7 positions match TRBD1. V shed 6 bases and J 5 bases; nucleotides not matched to a gene: 3. CDR3 length equals 13 residues. The CDR3 DNA sequence: TGTGCCAGCAGGGAGACAGGGACCGGGGAGCTGTTTTTT. It is translated as CASRETGTGELFF.

V usage is TRBV3-1 (or the pseudogene TRBV3-2) and J usage is TRBJ2-3; D gene uncertain. V was cut by 0 bases and J by 2 bases, with 9 bases left in between. Looked up from germline, CDR1 is LGHDT and CDR2 is YNNKEL (reference sequence). The CDR3 spans 15 residues. The CDR3 nucleotides are TGTGCCAGCAGCCAAGATCTATCGTTCACAGATACGCAGTATTTT. It yields the protein CASSQDLSFTDTQYF.

The CDR3, as DNA: TGTGCCAGCAGCATCCGGGACAAACCCTACGAGCAGTACTTC. Its translation is CASSIRDKPYEQYF. The chain is built from TRBV9 and TRBJ2-7; TRBD1 might be the D (6 bases). V was cut by 4 bases and J by 2 bases, with 13 bases left in between. The germline V gene encodes CDR1 SGDLS and CDR2 YYNGEE. The CDR3 is 14 amino acids.

The chain recombines TRBV7-2 with TRBJ2-3, with 8 bases lining up with TRBD2. CDR3 length equals 16 residues. The germline V gene has CDR1 SGHTA and CDR2 FQGNSA. V lost 3 bases and J lost 1; bases outside the gene matches: 6. As DNA, the CDR3 is TGTGCCAGCAGCTTCTCTGGAGCGGGGGGCACAGATACGCAGTATTTT. Translated, it gives CASSFSGAGGTDTQYF.

The V call is TRBV5-5, the J call TRBJ1-5; 9 positions match TRBD1. The ends lost 5 bases at V and 0 bases at J; junction bases unmatched: 9. Germline V gives CDR1 SGHKS, CDR2 YYEKEE (reference sequence). CDR3 length: 17 residues. The CDR3 loop is CASSPDGQGYSNQPQHF. CDR3 coding DNA: TGTGCCAGCAGTCCAGACGGACAGGGGTATAGCAATCAGCCCCAGCATTTT.

The chain is built from TRBV19 and TRBJ1-5, with D uncertain. The CDR3 is 15 residues long. Per the germline V gene, CDR1 is LNHDA and CDR2 is SQIVND (reference sequence). Trimming removed 6 bases from V and 6 bases from J, with 18 bases in between. The CDR3 sequence: CASSRHGINSQPQHF. CDR3 DNA sequence: TGTGCCAGTAGCCGCCATGGTATAAACAGTCAGCCCCAGCATTTT. Looking up the rest from reference TRBV19 and TRBJ1-5 gives the full variable domain: DGGITQSPKYLFRKEGQNVTLSCEQNLNHDAMYWYRQDPGQGLRLIYYSQIVNDFQKGDIAEGYSVSREKKESFPLTVTSAQKNPTAFYLCASSRHGINSQPQHFGDGTRLSIL.

The chain recombines TRBV6-5 with TRBJ1-5; D remains ambiguous. The CDR3 covers 15 residues. Germline CDR1 and CDR2: MNHEY and SVGAGI. Deletions cut 4 bases from V and 3 bases from J, with 13 bases between. CDR3 nucleotide sequence: TGTGCCAGCAGTTCCGGGGTGAGGCCCAATCAGCCCCAGCATTTT. Its protein product is CASSSGVRPNQPQHF.

The chain has TRBV29-1 and TRBJ2-5; a possible D gene is TRBD2 (6 bases). The V gene's germline CDR1 is SQVTM and CDR2 ANQGSEA. Trimming left V 8 bases short and J 5 bases short, with 18 bases between. The CDR3 consists of 13 residues. CDR3 DNA: TGCAGCACGGACCTGGGGAGCGGGGAGACCCAGTACTTC. Translation: CSTDLGSGETQYF.

The chain couples TRBV4-3 to TRBJ1-6; no firm D call. V dropped 0 bases and J dropped 10 bases, with 16 bases sitting between them. This CDR3 contains 16 residues. Germline CDR1 LGHNA, CDR2 YSLEER. The CDR3 DNA reads TGCGCCAGCAGCCAAGATATGGGTGGCGGCGGGTCACCCCTCCACTTT. Translated: CASSQDMGGGGSPLHF.

The chain joins TRBV2 to TRBJ2-5; 7 bases align to TRBD2. J gave up 5 bases and V 3 bases, and 3 bases lay outside the gene matches. This CDR3 region has 13 residues. CDR1 and CDR2 from the germline V gene are SNHLY and FYNNEI. The CDR3 region has the DNA TGTGCCAGCAGTGAGACTAGCTGGGAGACCCAGTACTTC. Its translation is CASSETSWETQYF.

This rearrangement joins TRBV5-1 to TRBJ1-2; 7 nucleotides agree with TRBD1. After removal of 0 bases from V and 2 bases from J, the junction contained 1 base not matched to a gene. The CDR3 runs to 14 residues. The V gene's germline CDR1 is SGHRS and CDR2 YFSETQ. CDR3 in DNA: TGCGCCAGCAGCTTGGACAGGGGCAACTATGGCTACACCTTC. It encodes CASSLDRGNYGYTF.